This is a list of T cell receptor beta chains from one sample in a study of beta chain features in type 1 diabetes. Profiling relied on immunoSEQ multiplex PCR, and the TCRdb table lists in-frame clones only, not all of them. This repertoire shows around 250,000 clones, around 24% found once; its top ten account for 0.012%. Sequencing was carried out using naive CD4+ T cells from blood. The receptors originated from a woman aged 25 to 39 with type 1 diabetes. CDR3s include the opening cysteine and the closing phenylalanine or tryptophan. Each record gives: J gene, clone size, V gene, CDR3 protein. Part of the rows lack a size; the others show once, few, many or a class for expanded clones.

j_call: TRBJ1-1
clone_size: .
v_call: TRBV7-9
cdr3_aa: CASSLGAGASYTEAFF

j_call: TRBJ2-5
clone_size: .
v_call: TRBV4-1
cdr3_aa: CASSHSGLATETQYF

j_call: TRBJ1-4
clone_size: .
v_call: TRBV30
cdr3_aa: CAWSRGYGPEKLFF

j_call: TRBJ2-7
clone_size: .
v_call: TRBV4-1
cdr3_aa: CASSPQKGGYEQYF

j_call: TRBJ2-7
clone_size: .
v_call: TRBV18
cdr3_aa: CASSPTSGLREQYF

j_call: TRBJ2-6
clone_size: few
v_call: TRBV29-1
cdr3_aa: CSVLMLSGANVLTF

j_call: TRBJ1-4
clone_size: .
v_call: TRBV7-2
cdr3_aa: CASSPAGFLLEKLFF

j_call: TRBJ2-7
clone_size: few
v_call: TRBV6-5
cdr3_aa: CASSYSSGIGGEQYF

j_call: TRBJ2-1
clone_size: once
v_call: TRBV5-4
cdr3_aa: CASSFDGRGEQFF

j_call: TRBJ2-3
clone_size: .
v_call: TRBV29-1
cdr3_aa: CSATSAADTQYF

j_call: TRBJ2-1
clone_size: .
v_call: TRBV14
cdr3_aa: CASSGKIPGLAVNNEQFF

j_call: TRBJ2-6
clone_size: few
v_call: TRBV4-1
cdr3_aa: CASSQGPQGSGANVLTF

j_call: TRBJ1-2
clone_size: .
v_call: TRBV28
cdr3_aa: CASSWDRIYGYTF

j_call: TRBJ1-2
clone_size: .
v_call: TRBV29-1
cdr3_aa: CSVEGTGEQPYGYTF

j_call: TRBJ2-5
clone_size: .
v_call: TRBV30
cdr3_aa: CAWSVRGGAETQYF

j_call: TRBJ1-5
clone_size: few
v_call: TRBV9
cdr3_aa: CASSMTGGRQPQHF

j_call: TRBJ2-3
clone_size: .
v_call: TRBV4-1
cdr3_aa: CASSQDTDNPTDTQYF

j_call: TRBJ2-1
clone_size: few
v_call: TRBV30
cdr3_aa: CAWSRTSGTHNEQFF

j_call: TRBJ2-7
clone_size: .
v_call: TRBV5-1
cdr3_aa: CASTRDSNSYEQYF

j_call: TRBJ2-2
clone_size: .
v_call: TRBV7-2
cdr3_aa: CASSLDHRDAGELFF

j_call: TRBJ2-3
clone_size: .
v_call: TRBV9
cdr3_aa: CASSASGSAASTDTQYF

j_call: TRBJ1-2
clone_size: few
v_call: TRBV30
cdr3_aa: CAWIAGISQGYTF

j_call: TRBJ1-5
clone_size: .
v_call: TRBV30
cdr3_aa: CAWSVRGLSNQPQHF

j_call: TRBJ1-2
clone_size: .
v_call: TRBV19
cdr3_aa: CAGGVTGAYPYGYTF

j_call: TRBJ2-1
clone_size: few
v_call: TRBV7-3
cdr3_aa: CASSLASGAYNEQFF

j_call: TRBJ2-1
clone_size: few
v_call: TRBV29-1
cdr3_aa: CSVRDNSYNEQFF

j_call: TRBJ2-1
clone_size: once
v_call: TRBV7-8
cdr3_aa: CASSLSHYNEQFF